These T cell receptor beta chains were read from a single sample in a study of cytomegalovirus exposure and HLA in healthy donors. Libraries were prepared by immunoSEQ multiplex PCR; TCRdb keeps only in-frame clonotypes and omits some of them. Found here are 100,000 to 150,000 clones, around 82% of them singletons; the top ten hold 1.2%. The sequenced material came from PBMCs. The source of these receptors is a female donor in good health and CMV-seronegative. The CDR3 runs from the conserved cysteine through the conserved F or W. The order of the fields is J gene, clone size, V gene, D gene, CDR3 DNA, CDR3 protein. A D gene is named only where the DNA matches it firmly. Part of the rows lack a size; the others show once, few, many or a class for expanded clones.

TRBJ2-1 | . | TRBV20-1 | . | TGCAGTGCTAGTATTACGCGGGAGCAGTTCTTC | CSASITREQFF
TRBJ1-1 | . | TRBV4-1 | TRBD1 | TGCGCCAGCAGCCCGGACAGGGGATGGACTGAAGCTTTCTTT | CASSPDRGWTEAFF
TRBJ2-5 | . | TRBV2 | TRBD2 | TGTGCCAGCAGCCCGGGGGGGCTGGAAGAGACCCAGTACTTC | CASSPGGLEETQYF
TRBJ2-6 | . | TRBV29-1 | . | TGCAGCGTTCTTCAGTTTTCCTCTGGGGCCAACGTCCTGACTTTC | CSVLQFSSGANVLTF
TRBJ1-3 | . | TRBV9 | TRBD1 | TGTGCCAGCAGCGTGCGACAGGGGGCTGGAAACACCATATATTTT | CASSVRQGAGNTIYF
TRBJ2-5 | . | TRBV6-5 | . | TGTGCCAGCAGGAAGCGCGAGGGCAAGCAGTACTTC | CASRKREGKQYF
TRBJ2-4 | few | TRBV11-2 | TRBD1 | TGTGCCAGCAGCTGGCTGGGACAGATTGGGACCTTACCTCAGTACTTC | CASSWLGQIGTLPQYF
TRBJ1-3 | . | TRBV9 | . | TGTGCCAGCAGCGAAAACATATTCTCTGGAAACACCATATATTTT | CASSENIFSGNTIYF
TRBJ1-6 | . | TRBV30 | TRBD1 | TGTGCCTGGGACCGGGACAGTTATAATTCACCCCTCCACTTT | CAWDRDSYNSPLHF
TRBJ1-5 | . | TRBV12-5 | . | TGTGCTAGTGGTTTGAGAGGGCAGCCCCAGCATTTT | CASGLRGQPQHF
TRBJ2-1 | . | TRBV14 | . | TGTGCCAGCAGCCAAGATTGGGGCGGGGCCTACAATGAGCAGTTCTTC | CASSQDWGGAYNEQFF
TRBJ2-1 | once | TRBV6-1 | TRBD2 | TGTGCCAGCAGTGAACGAGACGGGGGGGCGTATGAGCAGTTCTTC | CASSERDGGAYEQFF
TRBJ1-1 | . | TRBV18 | TRBD1 | TGTGCCAGCTCTTCGGACAGGGGGACTGAAGCTTTCTTT | CASSSDRGTEAFF
TRBJ2-7 | once | TRBV7-6 | . | TGTGCCAGCAGCCCACGAGGGTCCCCGACCGGCTACGAGCAGTACTTC | CASSPRGSPTGYEQYF
TRBJ2-1 | . | TRBV11-3 | TRBD1 | TGTGCCAGCAGCTCAAGAGAGGGGGCGAACTACAATGAGCAGTTCTTC | CASSSREGANYNEQFF
TRBJ2-7 | . | TRBV7-8 | . | TGTGCCAGCCGTTTAAACAGGGACGGAGCCTACGAGCAGTACTTC | CASRLNRDGAYEQYF